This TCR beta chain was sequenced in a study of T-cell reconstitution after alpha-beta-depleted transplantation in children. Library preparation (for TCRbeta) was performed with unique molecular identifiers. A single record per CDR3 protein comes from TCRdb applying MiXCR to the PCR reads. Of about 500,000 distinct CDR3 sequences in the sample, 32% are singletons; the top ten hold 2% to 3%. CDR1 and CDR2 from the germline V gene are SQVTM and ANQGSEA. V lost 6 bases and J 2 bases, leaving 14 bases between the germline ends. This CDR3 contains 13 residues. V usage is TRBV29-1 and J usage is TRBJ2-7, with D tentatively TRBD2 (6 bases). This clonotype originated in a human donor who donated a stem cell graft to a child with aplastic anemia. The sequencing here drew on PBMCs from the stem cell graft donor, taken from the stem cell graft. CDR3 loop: CSVGGLPTYEQYF. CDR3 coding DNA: TGCAGCGTGGGAGGACTGCCGACCTACGAGCAGTACTTC.